The clone carrying this TCR beta chain was recorded at least ten times. V was trimmed by 0 bases and J by 0 bases, leaving 12 bases between them. The CDR3 spans 16 residues. CDR1 and CDR2 (germline): SGHRS, YFSETQ. The entry originates in a study of kidney transplant recipient with SARS-CoV-2 infection. In TCRdb, the reads were re-called with MiXCR into one record per CDR3 protein. Seen here are under 250,000 distinct CDR3 sequences, under 30% observed once, and the top ten hold under 7.5%. The TCR comes from a young adult male patient who had COVID-19 and was a kidney transplant recipient. The T cells may partly be graft donor cells. The sequenced sample was a blood sample, obtained at baseline and on roughly day 110 from a kidney transplant recipient. The V and J genes are TRBV5-1 and TRBJ1-2; a possible D gene is TRBD1 (6 bases). CDR3 region: CASSLEGDSANYGYTF. For the CDR3, the DNA is TGCGCCAGCAGCTTGGAGGGGGATTCAGCTAACTATGGCTACACCTTC.